This T cell receptor beta chain was sequenced during a study of OX40 agonist ivuxolimab in advanced cancers. The V end was cut by 6 bases, the J end by 2 bases, with 16 bases between. CDR1 is MNHNY and CDR2 is SVGAGI in the germline V gene (reference sequence). This CDR3 has 16 residues. Assay used: immunoSEQ multiplex PCR; TCRdb lists only in-frame clones, some missing. Of about 80,000 clones in the sample, roughly four fifths were seen once. The chain recombines TRBV6-6 with TRBJ1-4; unclear D gene. Sequencing used CD4+ or CD8+ T cells sorted from blood, obtained in a trial of the OX40 agonist ivuxolimab. The source is an adult with an advanced solid tumor such as melanoma, head and neck, liver or kidney cancer. CDR3 sequence reads: CASSPVGVLTNEKLFF. The CDR3 nucleotides read TGTGCCAGCAGCCCCGTCGGGGTCCTTACTAATGAAAAACTGTTTTTT.